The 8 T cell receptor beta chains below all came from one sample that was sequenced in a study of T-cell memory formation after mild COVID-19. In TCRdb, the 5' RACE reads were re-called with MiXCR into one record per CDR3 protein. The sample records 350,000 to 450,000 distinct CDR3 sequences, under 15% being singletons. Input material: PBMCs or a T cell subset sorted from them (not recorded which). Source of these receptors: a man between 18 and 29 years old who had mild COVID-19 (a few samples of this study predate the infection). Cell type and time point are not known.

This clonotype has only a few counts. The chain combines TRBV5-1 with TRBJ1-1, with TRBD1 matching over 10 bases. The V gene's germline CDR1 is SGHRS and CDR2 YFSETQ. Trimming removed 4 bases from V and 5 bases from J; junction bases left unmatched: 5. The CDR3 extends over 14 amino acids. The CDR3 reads CASSLGTGVTEAFF. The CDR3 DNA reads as TGCGCCAGCAGCCTAGGGACAGGGGTAACTGAAGCTTTCTTT. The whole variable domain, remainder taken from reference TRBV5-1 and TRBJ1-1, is KAGVTQTPRYLIKTRGQQVTLSCSPISGHRSVSWYQQTPGQGLQFLFEYFSETQRNKGNFPGRFSGRQFSNSRSEMNVSTLELGDSALYLCASSLGTGVTEAFFGQGTRLTVV.

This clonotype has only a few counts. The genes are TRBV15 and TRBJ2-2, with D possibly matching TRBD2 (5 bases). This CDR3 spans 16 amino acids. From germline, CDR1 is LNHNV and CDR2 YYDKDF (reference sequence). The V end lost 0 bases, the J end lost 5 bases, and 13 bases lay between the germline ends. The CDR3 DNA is TGTGCCACCAGCAGAGATATGAGAGGGCTGACCGGGGAGCTGTTTTTT. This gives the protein CATSRDMRGLTGELFF.

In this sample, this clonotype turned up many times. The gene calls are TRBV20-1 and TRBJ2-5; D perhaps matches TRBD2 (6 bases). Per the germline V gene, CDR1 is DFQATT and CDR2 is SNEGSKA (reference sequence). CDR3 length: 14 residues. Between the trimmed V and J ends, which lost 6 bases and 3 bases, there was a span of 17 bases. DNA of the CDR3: TGCAGTGCAGCTGGGGCGGGGCTCGAAGAGACCCAGTACTTC. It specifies CSAAGAGLEETQYF.

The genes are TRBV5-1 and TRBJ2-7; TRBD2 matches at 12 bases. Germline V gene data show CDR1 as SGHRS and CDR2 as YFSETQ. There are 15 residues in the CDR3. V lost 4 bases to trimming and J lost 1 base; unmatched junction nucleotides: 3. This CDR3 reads CASSPGLAGSYEQYF. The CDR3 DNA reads TGCGCCAGCAGCCCGGGACTAGCGGGTTCCTACGAGCAGTACTTC.

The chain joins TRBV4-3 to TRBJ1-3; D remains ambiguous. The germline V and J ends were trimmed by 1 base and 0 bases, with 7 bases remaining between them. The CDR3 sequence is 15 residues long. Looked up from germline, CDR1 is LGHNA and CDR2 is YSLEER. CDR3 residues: CASSQGTASGNTIYF. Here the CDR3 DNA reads TGCGCCAGCAGCCAAGGAACAGCCTCTGGAAACACCATATATTTT.

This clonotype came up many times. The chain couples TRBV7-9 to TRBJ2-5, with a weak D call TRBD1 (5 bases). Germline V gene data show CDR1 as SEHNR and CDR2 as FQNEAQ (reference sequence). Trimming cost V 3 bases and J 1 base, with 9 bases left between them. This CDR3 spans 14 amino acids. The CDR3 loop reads CASSFGALQETQYF. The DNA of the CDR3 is TGTGCCAGCAGCTTTGGGGCCCTCCAAGAGACCCAGTACTTC.

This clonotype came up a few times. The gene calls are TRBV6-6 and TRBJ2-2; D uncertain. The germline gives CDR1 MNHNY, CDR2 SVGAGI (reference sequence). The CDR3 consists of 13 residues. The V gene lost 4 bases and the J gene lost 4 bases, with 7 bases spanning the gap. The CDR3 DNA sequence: TGTGCCAGCAGTTCCCACATCACCGGGGAGCTGTTTTTT. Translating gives CASSSHITGELFF.

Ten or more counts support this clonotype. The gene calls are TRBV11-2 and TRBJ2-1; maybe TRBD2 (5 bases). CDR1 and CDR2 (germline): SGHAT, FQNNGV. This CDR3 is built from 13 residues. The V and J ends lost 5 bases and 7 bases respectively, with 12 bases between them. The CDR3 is CASSAGPGNEQFF. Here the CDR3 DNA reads TGTGCCAGCAGCGCAGGCCCGGGGAATGAGCAGTTCTTC.